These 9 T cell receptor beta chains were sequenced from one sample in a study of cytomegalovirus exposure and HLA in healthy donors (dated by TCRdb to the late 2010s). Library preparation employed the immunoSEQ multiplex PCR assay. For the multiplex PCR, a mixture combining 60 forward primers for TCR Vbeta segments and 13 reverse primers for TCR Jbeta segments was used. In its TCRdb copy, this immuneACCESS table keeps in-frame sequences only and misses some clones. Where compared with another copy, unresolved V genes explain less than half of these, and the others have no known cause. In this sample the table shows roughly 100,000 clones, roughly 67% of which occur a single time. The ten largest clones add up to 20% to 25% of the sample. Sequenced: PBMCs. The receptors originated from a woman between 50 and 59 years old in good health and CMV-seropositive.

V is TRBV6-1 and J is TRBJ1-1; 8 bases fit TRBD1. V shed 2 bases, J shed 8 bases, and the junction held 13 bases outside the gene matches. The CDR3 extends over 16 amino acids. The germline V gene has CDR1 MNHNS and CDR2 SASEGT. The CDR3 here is CASSERPGQVFGEAFF. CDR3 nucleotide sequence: TGTGCCAGCAGTGAAAGGCCGGGACAGGTCTTCGGGGAAGCTTTCTTT.

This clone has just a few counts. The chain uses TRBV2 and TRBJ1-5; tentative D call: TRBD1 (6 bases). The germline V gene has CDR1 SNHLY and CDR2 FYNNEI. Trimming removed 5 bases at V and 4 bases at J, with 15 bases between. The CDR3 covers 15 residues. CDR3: CASSREQGINQPQHF. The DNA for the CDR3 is TGTGCCAGCAGTCGGGAACAGGGTATAAATCAGCCCCAGCATTTT.

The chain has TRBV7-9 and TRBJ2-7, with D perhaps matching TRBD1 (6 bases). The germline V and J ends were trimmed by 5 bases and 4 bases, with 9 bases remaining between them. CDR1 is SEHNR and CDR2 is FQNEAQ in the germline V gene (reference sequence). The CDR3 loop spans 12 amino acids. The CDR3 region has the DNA TGTGCCAGCAGCCTCGGGACATACGAGCAGTACTTC. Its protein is CASSLGTYEQYF.

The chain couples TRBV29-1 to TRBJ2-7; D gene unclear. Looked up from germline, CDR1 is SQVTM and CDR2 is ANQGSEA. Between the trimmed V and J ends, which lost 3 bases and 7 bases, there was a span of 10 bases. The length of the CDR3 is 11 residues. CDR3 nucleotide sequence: TGCAGCGTTGAGAGAAGAGGTGAGCAGTACTTC. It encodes CSVERRGEQYF.

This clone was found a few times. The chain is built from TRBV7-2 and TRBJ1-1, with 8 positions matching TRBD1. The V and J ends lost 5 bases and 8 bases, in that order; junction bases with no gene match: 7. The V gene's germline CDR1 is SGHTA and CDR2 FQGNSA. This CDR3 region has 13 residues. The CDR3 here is CASSTQGASEAFF. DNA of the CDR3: TGTGCCAGCAGCACTCAGGGGGCGTCCGAAGCTTTCTTT.

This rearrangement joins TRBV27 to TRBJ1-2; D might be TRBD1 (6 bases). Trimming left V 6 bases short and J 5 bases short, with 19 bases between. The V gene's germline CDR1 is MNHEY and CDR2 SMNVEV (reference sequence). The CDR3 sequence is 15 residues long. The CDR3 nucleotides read TGTGCCAGCAGCCTGGAGGGGGGGGCGCGGTATGGCTACACCTTC. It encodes CASSLEGGARYGYTF.

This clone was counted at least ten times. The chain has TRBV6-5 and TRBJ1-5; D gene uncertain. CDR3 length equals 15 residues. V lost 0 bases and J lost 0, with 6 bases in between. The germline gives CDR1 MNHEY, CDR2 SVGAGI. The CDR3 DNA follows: TGTGCCAGCAGTTACTCCGGGGATAGCAATCAGCCCCAGCATTTT. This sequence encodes CASSYSGDSNQPQHF.

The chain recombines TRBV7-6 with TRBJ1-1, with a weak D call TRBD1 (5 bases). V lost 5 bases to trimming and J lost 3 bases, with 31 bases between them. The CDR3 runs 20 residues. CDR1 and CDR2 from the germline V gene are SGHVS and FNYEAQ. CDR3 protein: CASSHLDNTRFVGSDTEAFF. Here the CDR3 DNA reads TGTGCCAGCAGCCACCTGGACAATACGAGGTTTGTCGGTAGTGACACTGAAGCTTTCTTT. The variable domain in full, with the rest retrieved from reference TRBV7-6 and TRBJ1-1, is GAGVSQSPRYKVTKRGQDVALRCDPISGHVSLYWYRQALGQGPEFLTYFNYEAQQDKSGLPNDRFSAERPEGSISTLTIQRTEQRDSAMYRCASSHLDNTRFVGSDTEAFFGQGTRLTVV.

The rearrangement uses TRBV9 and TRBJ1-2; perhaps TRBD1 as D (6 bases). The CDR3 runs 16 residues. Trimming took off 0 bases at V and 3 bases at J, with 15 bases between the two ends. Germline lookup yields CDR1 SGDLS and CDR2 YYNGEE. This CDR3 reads CASSVGGEGVYYGYTF. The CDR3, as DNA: TGTGCCAGCAGCGTAGGGGGAGAGGGGGTGTACTATGGCTACACCTTC. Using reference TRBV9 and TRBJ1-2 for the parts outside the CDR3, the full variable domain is DSGVTQTPKHLITATGQRVTLRCSPRSGDLSVYWYQQSLDQGLQFLIQYYNGEERAKGNILERFSAQQFPDLHSELNLSSLELGDSALYFCASSVGGEGVYYGYTFGSGTRLTVV.